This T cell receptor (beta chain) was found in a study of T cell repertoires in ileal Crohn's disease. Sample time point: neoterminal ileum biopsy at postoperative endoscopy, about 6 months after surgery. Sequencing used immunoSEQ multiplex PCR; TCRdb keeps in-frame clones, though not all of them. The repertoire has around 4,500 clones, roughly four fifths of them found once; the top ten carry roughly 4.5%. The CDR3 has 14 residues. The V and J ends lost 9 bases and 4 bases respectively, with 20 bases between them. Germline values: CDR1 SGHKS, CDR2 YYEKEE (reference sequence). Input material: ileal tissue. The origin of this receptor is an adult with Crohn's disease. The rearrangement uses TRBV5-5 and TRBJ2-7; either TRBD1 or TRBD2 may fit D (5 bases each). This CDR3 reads CATQLEWGSYEQYF. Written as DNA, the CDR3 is TGTGCCACCCAGCTTGAGTGGGGGTCGTACGAGCAGTACTTC.